The entry below describes one T cell receptor (beta chain). Its antigen target is currently unknown. No qualities accompany the bases; no much larger clone lies one base away. This sample is drawn from a study of T cell changes during pregnancy in multiple sclerosis (dated by TCRdb to the late 2010s). For the study in its entirety: In women with multiple sclerosis, the researchers looked at how the T cell repertoire shifted as pregnancy progressed.

Library preparation employed the immunoSEQ multiplex PCR assay. TCRdb's version of the immuneACCESS table is confined to in-frame rearrangements and falls short of the full clone set. An unresolved V gene accounts for under half of the shortfall where checked; the remainder is of unknown origin. In all, the sample holds about 54,000 clones, and around 90% of those were seen once. In total, the top ten clones hold approximately 1.2% of the sample. This material consisted of peripheral blood, taken after pregnancy. This receptor was identified in a female donor in good health, enrolled as a control in a pregnancy study.

The CDR3 protein is CASSPVPRDTIYF. At the DNA level, the sequence is TGTGCCAGTAGTCCCGTCCCCAGGGACACCATATATTTT. The chain employs TRBV19 and TRBJ1-3; TRBD1 is possibly the D segment (5 matching bases). The V and J ends are trimmed by 5 bases and 8 bases, leaving 13 bases between them. The germline V gene (reference sequence) gives CDR1 as LNHDA and CDR2 as SQIVND. The CDR3 runs 13 amino acids, cysteine and phenylalanine included. The CDR3 DNA has 39 bases and is translated from base 1.